A selection of T cell receptor beta chains follows, all from one sample in a study of shared clonotypes between healthy human individuals. Clones were sequenced by immunoSEQ multiplex PCR, and TCRdb holds only the in-frame ones, with some missing. The table includes 400,000 to 550,000 clones, around three quarters detected once. The source material was PBMCs. All receptors derive from a woman in her 40s in good health. Some clones in this sample may be carry-over from other donors' samples. The CDR3 runs from the conserved cysteine through the conserved F or W. D genes are given only for firm matches. Size is omitted from some rows. Given values are once, few, many or a class for expanded clones.

clone_size: .; v_call: TRBV7-9; d_call: .; j_call: TRBJ2-7; cdr3_aa: CASSFRLYEQYF; cdr3_nt: TGTGCCAGCAGCTTTAGACTCTACGAGCAGTACTTC
clone_size: .; v_call: TRBV7-2; d_call: .; j_call: TRBJ2-7; cdr3_aa: CASSLGRYEQYF; cdr3_nt: TGTGCCAGCAGCTTAGGCAGGTACGAGCAGTACTTC
clone_size: .; v_call: TRBV4-2; d_call: .; j_call: TRBJ2-3; cdr3_aa: CASSQEQRGSDTQYF; cdr3_nt: TGTGCCAGCAGCCAAGAACAGAGAGGGTCAGATACGCAGTATTTT
clone_size: .; v_call: TRBV20-1; d_call: .; j_call: TRBJ2-1; cdr3_aa: CSVPTYNEQFF; cdr3_nt: TGCAGTGTCCCCACCTACAATGAGCAGTTCTTC
clone_size: .; v_call: TRBV10-3; d_call: TRBD2; j_call: TRBJ2-5; cdr3_aa: CAIRPGGGQETQYF; cdr3_nt: TGTGCCATCAGGCCTGGGGGGGGCCAAGAGACCCAGTACTTC
clone_size: .; v_call: TRBV7-6; d_call: TRBD1; j_call: TRBJ2-7; cdr3_aa: CASSRSQGALNEQYF; cdr3_nt: TGTGCCAGCAGCCGCTCACAGGGGGCTCTGAACGAGCAGTACTTC
clone_size: .; v_call: TRBV5-1; d_call: TRBD1; j_call: TRBJ1-4; cdr3_aa: CASSSEEGASEKLFF; cdr3_nt: TGCGCCAGCAGCTCAGAAGAGGGGGCTTCTGAAAAACTGTTTTTT
clone_size: .; v_call: TRBV18; d_call: TRBD1; j_call: TRBJ1-1; cdr3_aa: CASSEAGGWDTEAFF; cdr3_nt: TGTGCCAGCTCAGAAGCAGGGGGTTGGGACACTGAAGCTTTCTTT
clone_size: .; v_call: TRBV5-5; d_call: .; j_call: TRBJ2-5; cdr3_aa: CASSLWEQETQYF; cdr3_nt: TGTGCCAGCAGCTTGTGGGAGCAAGAGACCCAGTACTTC
clone_size: .; v_call: TRBV19; d_call: TRBD1; j_call: TRBJ2-3; cdr3_aa: CASSMLGTDGTDTQYF; cdr3_nt: TGTGCCAGTAGTATGCTCGGGACAGACGGCACAGATACGCAGTATTTT
clone_size: .; v_call: TRBV4-1; d_call: TRBD1; j_call: TRBJ1-1; cdr3_aa: CASSQDWLQGARVNTEAFF; cdr3_nt: TGCGCCAGCAGCCAAGATTGGTTGCAGGGGGCGAGGGTGAACACCGAAGCTTTCTTT
clone_size: .; v_call: TRBV5-1; d_call: TRBD1; j_call: TRBJ1-2; cdr3_aa: CASSSDGTGGHGYTF; cdr3_nt: TGCGCCAGCAGCTCCGACGGGACAGGGGGTCACGGCTACACCTTC
clone_size: .; v_call: TRBV7-9; d_call: TRBD1; j_call: TRBJ1-4; cdr3_aa: CAIRQGGYNEKLFF; cdr3_nt: TGTGCCATCAGACAGGGGGGATACAATGAAAAACTGTTTTTT
clone_size: .; v_call: TRBV5-5; d_call: .; j_call: TRBJ2-7; cdr3_aa: CASSLVPESHEQYF; cdr3_nt: TGTGCCAGCAGCTTGGTGCCAGAGAGCCACGAGCAGTACTTC
clone_size: .; v_call: TRBV4-1; d_call: .; j_call: TRBJ2-3; cdr3_aa: CASSQGIRTDTQYF; cdr3_nt: TGCGCCAGCAGCCAAGGGATTCGCACAGATACGCAGTATTTT
clone_size: .; v_call: TRBV11-2; d_call: .; j_call: TRBJ2-7; cdr3_aa: CASSLEASYSYEQYF; cdr3_nt: TGTGCCAGCAGCTTAGAGGCCAGCTACTCCTACGAGCAGTACTTC
clone_size: few; v_call: TRBV9; d_call: .; j_call: TRBJ2-3; cdr3_aa: CASSFTIGQLTDTQYF; cdr3_nt: TGTGCCAGCAGCTTTACCATCGGACAGCTCACAGATACGCAGTATTTT
clone_size: .; v_call: TRBV5-1; d_call: .; j_call: TRBJ2-2; cdr3_aa: CASSLGGHNTGELFF; cdr3_nt: TGCGCCAGCAGCTTGGGCGGACACAACACCGGGGAGCTGTTTTTT
clone_size: .; v_call: TRBV28; d_call: .; j_call: TRBJ1-1; cdr3_aa: CVSGGEGDTEAFF; cdr3_nt: TGTGTTTCAGGAGGGGAGGGTGACACTGAAGCTTTCTTT
clone_size: once; v_call: TRBV5-1; d_call: .; j_call: TRBJ1-2; cdr3_aa: CASSPRGGPAYGYTF; cdr3_nt: TGCGCCAGCAGCCCACGGGGGGGGCCGGCCTATGGCTACACCTTC
clone_size: .; v_call: TRBV7-2; d_call: .; j_call: TRBJ2-3; cdr3_aa: CASSPYSDTQYF; cdr3_nt: TGTGCCAGCAGCCCCTATTCGGATACGCAGTATTTT
clone_size: few; v_call: TRBV19; d_call: .; j_call: TRBJ1-2; cdr3_aa: CASRFQGGYGYTF; cdr3_nt: TGTGCCAGTAGGTTCCAGGGTGGCTATGGCTACACCTTC
clone_size: .; v_call: TRBV10-2; d_call: .; j_call: TRBJ2-5; cdr3_aa: CASSEVLPQETQYF; cdr3_nt: TGCGCCAGCAGTGAGGTCCTCCCCCAAGAGACCCAGTACTTC
clone_size: .; v_call: TRBV5-1; d_call: TRBD1; j_call: TRBJ2-7; cdr3_aa: CASSTGTGWRYEQYF; cdr3_nt: TGCGCCAGCAGCACGGGGACAGGGTGGAGGTACGAGCAGTACTTC
clone_size: .; v_call: TRBV19; d_call: .; j_call: TRBJ1-5; cdr3_aa: CASGGNQPQHF; cdr3_nt: TGTGCCAGTGGGGGGAATCAGCCCCAGCATTTT
clone_size: .; v_call: TRBV4-1; d_call: TRBD1; j_call: TRBJ2-2; cdr3_aa: CASSQQGALGGELFF; cdr3_nt: TGCGCCAGCAGCCAGCAGGGGGCTTTAGGCGGGGAGCTGTTTTTT
clone_size: many; v_call: TRBV28; d_call: .; j_call: TRBJ1-5; cdr3_aa: CASSLTSRIPNQPQHF; cdr3_nt: TGTGCCAGCAGTTTGACCAGCCGCATCCCAAATCAGCCCCAGCATTTT
clone_size: many; v_call: TRBV5-1; d_call: TRBD1; j_call: TRBJ1-5; cdr3_aa: CASSPTVGGASSNQPQHF; cdr3_nt: TGCGCCAGCAGCCCGACGGTAGGGGGCGCGAGTAGCAATCAGCCCCAGCATTTT
clone_size: .; v_call: TRBV30; d_call: TRBD2; j_call: TRBJ2-5; cdr3_aa: CAWSVGAGGLLETQYF; cdr3_nt: TGTGCCTGGAGTGTCGGTGCGGGAGGTCTTTTGGAGACCCAGTACTTC
clone_size: .; v_call: TRBV28; d_call: .; j_call: TRBJ2-5; cdr3_aa: CASSIGRGLYQETQYF; cdr3_nt: TGTGCCAGCAGTATAGGACGGGGCCTGTACCAAGAGACCCAGTACTTC
clone_size: .; v_call: TRBV5-1; d_call: .; j_call: TRBJ2-7; cdr3_aa: CASSTLVGGEQYF; cdr3_nt: TGCGCCAGCAGCACCCTTGTTGGGGGCGAGCAGTACTTC
clone_size: .; v_call: TRBV6-5; d_call: .; j_call: TRBJ2-2; cdr3_aa: CASSYKRQNTGELFF; cdr3_nt: TGTGCCAGCAGTTACAAGAGGCAGAACACCGGGGAGCTGTTTTTT
clone_size: .; v_call: TRBV7-3; d_call: .; j_call: TRBJ1-1; cdr3_aa: CASSSNPVNTEAFF; cdr3_nt: TGTGCCAGCAGCTCCAACCCAGTGAACACTGAAGCTTTCTTT
clone_size: .; v_call: TRBV4-2; d_call: .; j_call: TRBJ2-7; cdr3_aa: CASSQGGGDVPYEQYF; cdr3_nt: TGTGCCAGCAGCCAAGGGGGTGGGGACGTCCCCTACGAGCAGTACTTC
clone_size: .; v_call: TRBV5-4; d_call: TRBD1; j_call: TRBJ2-7; cdr3_aa: CASSLSGTGRDEQYF; cdr3_nt: TGTGCCAGCAGCTTGAGTGGGACAGGGCGGGACGAGCAGTACTTC
clone_size: .; v_call: TRBV7-2; d_call: TRBD2; j_call: TRBJ2-7; cdr3_aa: CASSGSGRARNEQYF; cdr3_nt: TGTGCCAGCAGCGGTAGCGGGAGGGCCAGAAACGAGCAGTACTTC
clone_size: .; v_call: TRBV6-5; d_call: TRBD1; j_call: TRBJ2-7; cdr3_aa: CASSYSTGGPYEQYF; cdr3_nt: TGTGCCAGCAGTTACTCGACAGGGGGCCCCTACGAGCAGTACTTC
clone_size: .; v_call: TRBV19; d_call: TRBD1; j_call: TRBJ1-1; cdr3_aa: CASNRDSFPNTEAFF; cdr3_nt: TGTGCCAGTAACAGGGACAGCTTCCCGAACACTGAAGCTTTCTTT
clone_size: .; v_call: TRBV7-9; d_call: .; j_call: TRBJ2-1; cdr3_aa: CASREGDEQFF; cdr3_nt: TGTGCCAGCAGAGAAGGGGATGAGCAGTTCTTC
clone_size: .; v_call: TRBV12-2; d_call: .; j_call: TRBJ2-7; cdr3_aa: CASRSEAPSYEQYF; cdr3_nt: TGTGCAAGTCGCTCAGAAGCGCCCTCCTACGAGCAGTACTTC
clone_size: many; v_call: TRBV18; d_call: .; j_call: TRBJ2-5; cdr3_aa: CASSRSGGAQETQYF; cdr3_nt: TGTGCCAGCTCCCGGTCGGGCGGGGCCCAAGAGACCCAGTACTTC
clone_size: few; v_call: TRBV5-1; d_call: .; j_call: TRBJ2-1; cdr3_aa: CASSPDPDNEQFF; cdr3_nt: TGCGCCAGCAGCCCGGACCCTGACAATGAGCAGTTCTTC
clone_size: once; v_call: TRBV7-2; d_call: TRBD1; j_call: TRBJ2-7; cdr3_aa: CASSLGFGQGSSYEQYF; cdr3_nt: TGTGCCAGCAGCTTAGGGTTTGGACAGGGAAGCTCCTACGAGCAGTACTTC
clone_size: .; v_call: TRBV18; d_call: .; j_call: TRBJ1-2; cdr3_aa: CASSAGAASNYGYTF; cdr3_nt: TGTGCCAGCTCTGCCGGGGCCGCTTCTAACTATGGCTACACCTTC
clone_size: few; v_call: TRBV5-1; d_call: .; j_call: TRBJ1-5; cdr3_aa: CASSLDGGGGNQPQHF; cdr3_nt: TGCGCCAGCAGCTTGGATGGGGGAGGGGGCAATCAGCCCCAGCATTTT
clone_size: .; v_call: TRBV25-1; d_call: TRBD1; j_call: TRBJ1-1; cdr3_aa: CASSEYGTGAAFF; cdr3_nt: TGTGCCAGCAGTGAATATGGTACAGGGGCGGCTTTCTTT
clone_size: .; v_call: TRBV5-4; d_call: .; j_call: TRBJ1-1; cdr3_aa: CASSLGPSGVNTEAFF; cdr3_nt: TGTGCCAGCAGCTTGGGACCCTCAGGGGTGAACACTGAAGCTTTCTTT
clone_size: few; v_call: TRBV18; d_call: .; j_call: TRBJ2-7; cdr3_aa: CASSPGANEQYF; cdr3_nt: TGTGCCAGCTCACCGGGAGCTAACGAGCAGTACTTC
clone_size: .; v_call: TRBV4-3; d_call: .; j_call: TRBJ2-5; cdr3_aa: CASSQDSGRDETQYF; cdr3_nt: TGCGCCAGCAGCCAAGATTCGGGCAGGGACGAGACCCAGTACTTC
clone_size: many; v_call: TRBV28; d_call: .; j_call: TRBJ2-5; cdr3_aa: CASSPSGGPGGETQYF; cdr3_nt: TGTGCCAGCAGTCCCAGTGGAGGTCCGGGGGGCGAGACCCAGTACTTC
clone_size: .; v_call: TRBV11-2; d_call: TRBD1; j_call: TRBJ1-1; cdr3_aa: CASSSGQARSLNTEAFF; cdr3_nt: TGTGCCAGCAGCTCGGGACAGGCAAGATCTTTAAACACTGAAGCTTTCTTT
clone_size: .; v_call: TRBV4-1; d_call: .; j_call: TRBJ2-7; cdr3_aa: CASSPKPTGTVAYEQYF; cdr3_nt: TGCGCCAGCAGCCCCAAACCCACCGGGACGGTGGCCTACGAGCAGTACTTC
clone_size: .; v_call: TRBV5-5; d_call: .; j_call: TRBJ1-1; cdr3_aa: CASSLRQGWNTEAFF; cdr3_nt: TGTGCCAGCAGCTTGAGGCAGGGATGGAACACTGAAGCTTTCTTT
clone_size: .; v_call: TRBV19; d_call: .; j_call: TRBJ1-1; cdr3_aa: CASSPSGGGDTEAFF; cdr3_nt: TGTGCCAGTAGCCCGAGCGGAGGGGGGGACACTGAAGCTTTCTTT
clone_size: few; v_call: TRBV11-1; d_call: .; j_call: TRBJ1-1; cdr3_aa: CASSHREITEDFF; cdr3_nt: TGTGCCAGCAGCCACAGGGAGATCACTGAAGATTTCTTT
clone_size: .; v_call: TRBV28; d_call: .; j_call: TRBJ2-2; cdr3_aa: CASSERRPTGELFF; cdr3_nt: TGTGCCAGCAGTGAGAGACGTCCCACCGGGGAGCTGTTTTTT
clone_size: .; v_call: TRBV30; d_call: TRBD1; j_call: TRBJ1-2; cdr3_aa: CAWRRKRQGPGYTF; cdr3_nt: TGTGCCTGGAGGCGGAAGCGACAGGGGCCAGGCTACACCTTC